Below, one TCR beta chain is given with its context. The data originate from a study of blood T cell repertoires in COVID-19. Study summary: The cDNA or gDNA used as material had been derived from T cells, B-cell-depleted T cells, or PBMCs.

The V gene's germline CDR1 is MNHEY and CDR2 SMNVEV (reference sequence). The CDR3 runs to 15 residues. V was pared by 8 bases and J by 4 bases, with 18 bases between. The repertoire was sequenced with immunoSEQ multiplex PCR; TCRdb's copy has only in-frame clones and lacks some. The sample includes a few hundred thousand clones, approximately 85% of them seen just once. The TCR sequence derives from a human donor in a cohort sampled during active COVID-19. The sequencing input was peripheral blood. V usage is TRBV27 and J usage is TRBJ2-1; perhaps TRBD2 as D (5 bases). CDR3: CASHPRASRYNEQFF. In nucleotides, the CDR3 is TGTGCCAGCCACCCCCGCGCTAGCCGTTACAATGAGCAGTTCTTC.